Listed below are T cell receptor beta chains from one sample, sequenced in a study of vaccination and CD4 T cells after COVID-19. The antigens these receptors bind are not known. TCRdb fed the PCR reads into MiXCR, producing one record per CDR3 protein. The sample gives about 8,900 distinct CDR3 sequences, around 64% of which show up once; about 30% is in the top ten. The specimen was CD4+ T cells from blood, cultured in vitro. These receptors were obtained from a human donor who had recovered from COVID-19. Each CDR3 is given with its conserved first and last residue. D genes are given only for firm matches. Clone size, where shown, is once, few, many, or a class for clones that have expanded.

CDR3 | DNA | size | V | D | J
CSARVGGQGDNEQYF | TGCAGTGCTAGAGTGGGGGGACAGGGTGACAACGAGCAGTACTTC | NA | TRBV20-1 | TRBD1 | TRBJ2-7
CASSPRQGWTEAFF | TGTGCCAGCAGTCCTCGACAGGGGTGGACTGAAGCTTTCTTT | NA | TRBV12-3/TRBV12-4 | TRBD1 | TRBJ1-1
CASSATLNQPQHF | TGTGCCAGCAGCGCAACTTTAAATCAGCCCCAGCATTTT | NA | TRBV3-1 | NA | TRBJ1-5
CASSDGGMNTEAFF | TGTGCCAGCAGTGATGGAGGGATGAACACTGAAGCTTTCTTT | NA | TRBV2 | NA | TRBJ1-1
CASSESGGALNTEAFF | TGCGCCAGCAGTGAGTCAGGGGGAGCTCTGAACACTGAAGCTTTCTTT | NA | TRBV10-2 | NA | TRBJ1-1
CASSWPEGANTGELFF | TGTGCCAGCAGCTGGCCCGAGGGGGCGAACACCGGGGAGCTGTTTTTT | NA | TRBV5-4 | NA | TRBJ2-2
CSARVSGPDTQYF | TGCAGTGCTAGAGTGAGCGGGCCAGATACGCAGTATTTT | NA | TRBV20-1 | NA | TRBJ2-3
CASSLEDSTALYGYTF | TGTGCCAGCAGCTTAGAGGACAGTACAGCCCTCTATGGCTACACCTTC | few | TRBV7-8 | NA | TRBJ1-2
CASSMGRPADTQYF | TGTGCCAGTAGTATGGGGCGGCCGGCAGATACGCAGTATTTT | NA | TRBV19 | NA | TRBJ2-3
CASSSYGQSSGTYEQYF | TGTGCCAGCAGCTCCTACGGACAGAGTTCGGGTACCTACGAGCAGTACTTC | NA | TRBV5-4 | NA | TRBJ2-7
CASKGQGVSYEQYF | TGTGCCAGCAAGGGACAGGGGGTCTCCTACGAGCAGTACTTC | NA | TRBV6-1 | TRBD1 | TRBJ2-7
CASSDWNQPQHF | TGCGCCAGCAGTGACTGGAATCAGCCCCAGCATTTT | few | TRBV10-1 | NA | TRBJ1-5
CASSLGEEDEAFF | TGCGCCAGCAGCTTGGGTGAGGAAGATGAAGCTTTCTTT | NA | TRBV5-1 | NA | TRBJ1-1
CASSPQNDGVSTNGYTF | TGTGCCAGTAGTCCACAAAACGACGGGGTCTCTACAAATGGCTACACCTTC | NA | TRBV19 | NA | TRBJ1-2
CASSFGAMNTEAFF | TGTGCCAGCAGTTTCGGAGCCATGAACACTGAAGCTTTCTTT | NA | TRBV12-3/TRBV12-4 | NA | TRBJ1-1
CASSWGTSADTQYF | TGTGCCAGCAGCTGGGGGACTAGCGCAGATACGCAGTATTTT | NA | TRBV7-2 | TRBD2 | TRBJ2-3
CSARARDRAHEKLFF | TGCAGTGCTAGAGCCAGGGACAGGGCCCATGAAAAACTGTTTTTT | NA | TRBV20-1 | TRBD1 | TRBJ1-4
CASSRTAGTEIYGYTF | TGTGCCAGCAGCCGAACGGCCGGGACAGAGATTTATGGCTACACCTTC | NA | TRBV5-6 | TRBD1 | TRBJ1-2
CASTIQGAPVGYTF | TGTGCCAGCACCATACAGGGGGCTCCCGTTGGCTACACCTTC | NA | TRBV28 | TRBD1 | TRBJ1-2
CASSEYVTANSPLHF | TGTGCCAGCAGTGAATATGTGACAGCAAATTCACCCCTCCACTTT | once | TRBV6-1 | NA | TRBJ1-6
CASSLGGRREGTDTQYF | TGTGCCAGCAGCTTAGGCGGTCGGCGGGAAGGCACAGATACGCAGTATTTT | few | TRBV7-8 | NA | TRBJ2-3
CATSRFGQGSNQPQHF | TGTGCCACCAGCAGATTCGGGCAGGGGAGCAATCAGCCCCAGCATTTT | few | TRBV15 | NA | TRBJ1-5
CASSSGTGDYSYTF | TGTGCCAGCAGTTCCGGGACTGGGGACTATAGCTACACCTTC | NA | TRBV6-5 | NA | TRBJ1-2
CSAMLQGISYNSPLHF | TGCAGTGCTATGTTACAGGGGATATCCTATAATTCACCCCTCCACTTT | few | TRBV20-1 | TRBD1 | TRBJ1-6
CASSLQGARTEAFF | TGTGCCAGCAGCTTACAGGGGGCGCGAACTGAAGCTTTCTTT | NA | TRBV5-4 | TRBD1 | TRBJ1-1
CATGTTGELFF | TGTGCCACCGGGACAACCGGGGAGCTGTTTTTT | NA | TRBV6-2/TRBV6-3 | NA | TRBJ2-2
CATSDPGLAGTDTQYF | TGTGCCACCAGTGATCCTGGACTAGCGGGGACAGATACGCAGTATTTT | NA | TRBV24-1 | TRBD2 | TRBJ2-3
CASSPQTGDGLETQYF | TGTGCCAGCAGCCCCCAGACAGGGGATGGTCTAGAGACCCAGTACTTC | NA | TRBV9 | TRBD1 | TRBJ2-5